This paragraph covers one T cell receptor (beta chain) sequence. Its specificity is not known. The data originate from a study of CD8 T cells in Susac syndrome. An input of roughly 0.5 to 1 ug of RNA was subjected to reverse transcription using random hexamers. One entry per CDR3 protein, called by TCRdb with MiXCR from the immunoSEQ multiplex PCR reads. The sample yields 150,000 to 250,000 distinct CDR3 sequences, 90% to 95% seen once. The study, taken as a whole, reports: An acknowledgment was made by the study that its TCR sequencing and HLA analysis involved relatively few individuals.

V shed 6 bases and J shed 4 bases, with 15 bases lying between them. CDR3 length equals 13 residues. Germline V gene sequence: CDR1 DFQATT, CDR2 SNEGSKA (reference sequence). The receptor was derived from a human donor with multiple sclerosis. The rearrangement uses TRBV20-1 and TRBJ1-2; D call uncertain. The sequencing sample was made of CD4+ T cells from PBMCs. Here the CDR3 DNA reads TGCAGTGCCCCGAGCTGGGTTGGCTATGGCTACACCTTC. Translating it yields CSAPSWVGYGYTF.